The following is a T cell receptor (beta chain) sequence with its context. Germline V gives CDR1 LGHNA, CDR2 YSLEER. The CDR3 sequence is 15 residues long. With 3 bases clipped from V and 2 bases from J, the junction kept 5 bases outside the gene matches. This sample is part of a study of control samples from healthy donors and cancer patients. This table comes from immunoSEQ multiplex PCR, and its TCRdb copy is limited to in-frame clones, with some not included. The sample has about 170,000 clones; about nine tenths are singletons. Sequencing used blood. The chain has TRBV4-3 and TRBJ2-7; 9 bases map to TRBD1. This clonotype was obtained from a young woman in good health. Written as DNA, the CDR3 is TGCGCCAGCAGCCAGAACAGGGGGCTAACCTACGAGCAGTACTTC. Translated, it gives CASSQNRGLTYEQYF.